The rows below give T cell receptor beta chains drawn from one sample of a study of blood T cell repertoires in COVID-19. The data were produced by immunoSEQ multiplex PCR, yet TCRdb's version contains in-frame clones alone and is incomplete. The sample yields 200,000 to 250,000 clones, over 75% seen once. Input material: PBMCs or T cells enriched from blood (not recorded which). The source is a man aged 25-45 years with acute COVID-19. Each CDR3 is given with its conserved first and last residue. A D gene is named only where the DNA matches it firmly. Only some rows state a clone size, as once, few, many or a class for expanded clones.

abundance: .
v_gene: TRBV5-1
j_gene: TRBJ2-2
d_gene: .
CDR3aa: CASSNPGSVGELFF
CDR3nt: TGCGCCAGCAGCAATCCGGGTAGTGTGGGGGAGCTGTTTTTT

abundance: .
v_gene: TRBV29-1
j_gene: TRBJ2-7
d_gene: .
CDR3aa: CSVRDIRRGEQYF
CDR3nt: TGCAGCGTTAGAGACATCAGGAGGGGCGAGCAGTACTTC

abundance: .
v_gene: TRBV2
j_gene: TRBJ1-5
d_gene: TRBD1
CDR3aa: CASRAGQGFSPQHF
CDR3nt: TGTGCCAGCAGGGCAGGACAGGGGTTTTCGCCCCAGCATTTT

abundance: .
v_gene: TRBV4-1
j_gene: TRBJ2-5
d_gene: .
CDR3aa: CASSQEGRGSETQYF
CDR3nt: TGCGCCAGCAGCCAAGAGGGCCGGGGGTCGGAGACCCAGTACTTC

abundance: .
v_gene: TRBV24-1
j_gene: TRBJ1-2
d_gene: .
CDR3aa: CATSDDDSEWGYTF
CDR3nt: TGTGCCACCAGTGACGATGACTCTGAGTGGGGCTACACCTTC

abundance: .
v_gene: TRBV6-5
j_gene: TRBJ2-1
d_gene: TRBD2
CDR3aa: CASSSSGVYNEQFF
CDR3nt: TGTGCCAGCAGTTCTAGCGGGGTCTACAATGAGCAGTTCTTC

abundance: .
v_gene: TRBV7-9
j_gene: TRBJ1-4
d_gene: TRBD1
CDR3aa: CASSEGQGREKLFF
CDR3nt: TGTGCCAGCAGCGAGGGACAGGGTCGAGAAAAACTGTTTTTT

abundance: .
v_gene: TRBV2
j_gene: TRBJ2-4
d_gene: .
CDR3aa: CASSESGAKNIQYF
CDR3nt: TGTGCCAGCAGTGAAAGCGGGGCCAAAAACATTCAGTACTTC

abundance: .
v_gene: TRBV4-2
j_gene: TRBJ1-5
d_gene: .
CDR3aa: CASSQDSDQPQHF
CDR3nt: TGTGCCAGCAGCCAAGATAGCGATCAGCCCCAGCATTTT

abundance: few
v_gene: TRBV6-4
j_gene: TRBJ2-3
d_gene: .
CDR3aa: CASGGASTDTQYF
CDR3nt: TGTGCCAGCGGGGGGGCTAGCACAGATACGCAGTATTTT

abundance: .
v_gene: TRBV5-1
j_gene: TRBJ2-1
d_gene: TRBD1
CDR3aa: CASSWTGDNEQFF
CDR3nt: TGCGCCAGCAGCTGGACAGGAGACAATGAGCAGTTCTTC

abundance: few
v_gene: TRBV3-1/TRBV3-2
j_gene: TRBJ2-7
d_gene: .
CDR3aa: CASSQQGEQYF
CDR3nt: TGTGCCAGCAGCCAACAGGGCGAGCAGTACTTC

abundance: .
v_gene: TRBV19
j_gene: TRBJ2-5
d_gene: .
CDR3aa: CASTQGWGKETQYF
CDR3nt: TGTGCCAGTACCCAGGGATGGGGCAAAGAGACCCAGTACTTC

abundance: .
v_gene: TRBV9
j_gene: TRBJ2-7
d_gene: TRBD1
CDR3aa: CASSTGVEQYF
CDR3nt: TGTGCCAGCAGCACAGGGGTTGAGCAGTACTTC

abundance: once
v_gene: TRBV30
j_gene: TRBJ2-7
d_gene: .
CDR3aa: CAWRGHYEQYF
CDR3nt: TGTGCCTGGAGGGGACACTACGAGCAGTACTTC

abundance: .
v_gene: TRBV5-5
j_gene: TRBJ1-3
d_gene: .
CDR3aa: CASSFQHTPGNTIYF
CDR3nt: TGTGCCAGCAGCTTCCAACATACACCTGGAAACACCATATATTTT

abundance: .
v_gene: TRBV3-1/TRBV3-2
j_gene: TRBJ1-5
d_gene: .
CDR3aa: CASSEGLSNQPQHF
CDR3nt: TGTGCCAGCAGCGAGGGATTGAGCAATCAGCCCCAGCATTTT

abundance: .
v_gene: TRBV15
j_gene: TRBJ1-1
d_gene: TRBD1
CDR3aa: CATSTRTGNTEAFF
CDR3nt: TGTGCCACCAGCACCAGGACAGGGAACACTGAAGCTTTCTTT

abundance: .
v_gene: TRBV18
j_gene: TRBJ1-6
d_gene: .
CDR3aa: CASSQGGGNSPLHF
CDR3nt: TGTGCCAGCTCACAAGGGGGGGGAAATTCACCCCTCCACTTT

abundance: .
v_gene: TRBV6-2/TRBV6-3
j_gene: TRBJ1-2
d_gene: .
CDR3aa: CASSSPGLYGYTF
CDR3nt: TGTGCCAGCAGCTCCCCGGGACTGTATGGCTACACCTTC

abundance: .
v_gene: TRBV6-1
j_gene: TRBJ1-5
d_gene: .
CDR3aa: CASSELQFSNQPQHF
CDR3nt: TGTGCCAGCAGTGAGCTACAGTTTAGCAATCAGCCCCAGCATTTT

abundance: .
v_gene: TRBV7-9
j_gene: TRBJ1-2
d_gene: .
CDR3aa: CASSSLQGANYGYTF
CDR3nt: TGTGCCAGCAGCTCTCTCCAGGGTGCTAACTATGGCTACACCTTC

abundance: .
v_gene: TRBV23-1
j_gene: TRBJ1-6
d_gene: .
CDR3aa: CASSQYGRGTYNSPLHF
CDR3nt: TGCGCCAGCAGTCAATATGGCAGGGGAACCTATAATTCACCCCTCCACTTT

abundance: .
v_gene: TRBV5-1
j_gene: TRBJ1-1
d_gene: .
CDR3aa: CASSLLPSGAGGKSNTEAFF
CDR3nt: TGCGCCAGCAGCTTATTACCCTCCGGCGCTGGCGGGAAATCGAACACTGAAGCTTTCTTT

abundance: .
v_gene: TRBV6-5
j_gene: TRBJ1-1
d_gene: .
CDR3aa: CASSYQGILNTEAFF
CDR3nt: TGTGCCAGCAGTTACCAGGGCATCCTAAACACTGAAGCTTTCTTT

abundance: once
v_gene: TRBV6-2/TRBV6-3
j_gene: TRBJ2-3
d_gene: .
CDR3aa: CASSYAAGAGDTQYF
CDR3nt: TGTGCCAGCAGTTACGCCGCAGGGGCTGGAGATACGCAGTATTTT

abundance: once
v_gene: TRBV10-3
j_gene: TRBJ1-3
d_gene: TRBD1
CDR3aa: CAISGQGGFGNTIYF
CDR3nt: TGTGCCATCAGTGGACAGGGGGGTTTCGGAAACACCATATATTTT

abundance: .
v_gene: TRBV7-9
j_gene: TRBJ1-5
d_gene: .
CDR3aa: CASSLGLGGAINQPQHF
CDR3nt: TGTGCCAGCAGCTTAGGTCTTGGGGGGGCGATCAATCAGCCCCAGCATTTT

abundance: .
v_gene: TRBV30
j_gene: TRBJ2-6
d_gene: .
CDR3aa: CAYGRSAGANVLTF
CDR3nt: TGTGCCTACGGCCGGAGCGCTGGGGCCAACGTCCTGACTTTC

abundance: .
v_gene: TRBV5-5
j_gene: TRBJ1-2
d_gene: TRBD1
CDR3aa: CASSLAGQGNYGYTF
CDR3nt: TGTGCCAGCAGCTTGGCCGGACAGGGGAACTATGGCTACACCTTC

abundance: once
v_gene: TRBV12-3/TRBV12-4
j_gene: TRBJ2-7
d_gene: .
CDR3aa: CASSLVQGNEQYF
CDR3nt: TGTGCCAGCAGTTTAGTACAGGGAAACGAGCAGTACTTC

abundance: .
v_gene: TRBV9
j_gene: TRBJ1-6
d_gene: TRBD1
CDR3aa: CASSVLKLVIRGQTNSPLHF
CDR3nt: TGTGCCAGCAGCGTTTTAAAACTTGTGATAAGGGGACAGACTAATTCACCCCTCCACTTT

abundance: .
v_gene: TRBV9
j_gene: TRBJ2-2
d_gene: .
CDR3aa: CASSSRGTGELFF
CDR3nt: TGTGCCAGCAGCTCCAGGGGTACCGGGGAGCTGTTTTTT

abundance: few
v_gene: TRBV24-1
j_gene: TRBJ2-7
d_gene: .
CDR3aa: CATSDSYRWDEQYF
CDR3nt: TGTGCCACCAGTGATTCGTACAGGTGGGACGAGCAGTACTTC

abundance: .
v_gene: TRBV29-1
j_gene: TRBJ1-6
d_gene: TRBD1
CDR3aa: CSAKPGTGKIYSPLHF
CDR3nt: TGCAGCGCGAAACCCGGGACAGGAAAAATTTATTCACCCCTCCACTTT

abundance: once
v_gene: TRBV19
j_gene: TRBJ1-6
d_gene: TRBD1
CDR3aa: CASSSDRVSSPLHF
CDR3nt: TGTGCCAGTAGTTCGGACAGGGTCAGCTCACCCCTCCACTTT

abundance: .
v_gene: TRBV27
j_gene: TRBJ1-5
d_gene: .
CDR3aa: CASSPTPTGRVRQPQHF
CDR3nt: TGTGCCAGCAGTCCAACCCCGACAGGTAGGGTTCGTCAGCCCCAGCATTTT

abundance: .
v_gene: TRBV4-1
j_gene: TRBJ1-4
d_gene: .
CDR3aa: CASSQIQTTNEKLFF
CDR3nt: TGCGCCAGCAGCCAAATCCAGACAACTAATGAAAAACTGTTTTTT

abundance: .
v_gene: TRBV28
j_gene: TRBJ1-2
d_gene: .
CDR3aa: CASSLGAQVVGYTF
CDR3nt: TGTGCCAGCAGTTTGGGGGCGCAGGTTGTGGGCTACACCTTC

abundance: .
v_gene: TRBV6-5
j_gene: TRBJ1-1
d_gene: .
CDR3aa: CASSYGGARPEAFF
CDR3nt: TGTGCCAGCAGTTACGGGGGCGCCAGGCCTGAAGCTTTCTTT

abundance: .
v_gene: TRBV5-4
j_gene: TRBJ1-1
d_gene: .
CDR3aa: CASSGGTTGGTEAFF
CDR3nt: TGTGCCAGCAGCGGAGGGACTACGGGGGGCACTGAAGCTTTCTTT

abundance: once
v_gene: TRBV7-6
j_gene: TRBJ2-1
d_gene: .
CDR3aa: CASSLGPQTSSYNEQFF
CDR3nt: TGTGCCAGCAGCTTAGGCCCGCAGACTAGCTCCTACAATGAGCAGTTCTTC

abundance: .
v_gene: TRBV6-5
j_gene: TRBJ2-7
d_gene: TRBD2
CDR3aa: CASSRGGVYEQYF
CDR3nt: TGTGCCAGCAGTCGCGGGGGAGTCTACGAGCAGTACTTC

abundance: many
v_gene: TRBV12-3/TRBV12-4
j_gene: TRBJ1-1
d_gene: .
CDR3aa: CASSSGPATEAFF
CDR3nt: TGTGCCAGCAGTTCAGGGCCGGCCACTGAAGCTTTCTTT

abundance: .
v_gene: TRBV10-2
j_gene: TRBJ1-2
d_gene: TRBD1
CDR3aa: CASSESLGQGNGYTF
CDR3nt: TGCGCCAGCAGTGAGTCCCTAGGACAGGGCAATGGCTACACCTTC

abundance: .
v_gene: TRBV1
j_gene: TRBJ2-1
d_gene: .
CDR3aa: CTSSQGHGTSLTWRSYNEQFF
CDR3nt: TGCACCAGCAGCCAAGGACACGGGACTAGTTTGACCTGGCGCTCCTACAATGAGCAGTTCTTC

abundance: .
v_gene: TRBV18
j_gene: TRBJ2-7
d_gene: TRBD1
CDR3aa: CASSRTLQGAPYEQYF
CDR3nt: TGTGCCAGCTCACGTACCTTACAGGGGGCACCCTACGAGCAGTACTTC

abundance: .
v_gene: TRBV6-6
j_gene: TRBJ1-1
d_gene: .
CDR3aa: CASSYSTGNTEAFF
CDR3nt: TGTGCCAGCAGTTACTCGACAGGGAACACTGAAGCTTTCTTT